The 11 T cell receptor beta chains below come from one sample, sequenced in a study of cytomegalovirus exposure and HLA in healthy donors. The repertoire was sequenced with immunoSEQ multiplex PCR; TCRdb's copy has only in-frame clones and lacks some. This sample yields fewer than 150,000 clones, of which approximately 84% are seen a single time; about 32% belongs to the top ten. Sequencing was done on a sample of PBMCs. These receptors were obtained from a man younger than 40 in good health and CMV-seropositive.

This clone was recorded a few times. The chain carries TRBV2 and TRBJ1-4, with 9 bases aligning to TRBD1. This CDR3 comprises 14 residues. V lost 5 bases and J lost 8; bases outside the gene matches: 6. CDR1 and CDR2 from the germline V gene are SNHLY and FYNNEI. CDR3 sequence reads: CASSPDRGREKLFF. CDR3 in DNA: TGTGCCAGCAGTCCGGACAGGGGTCGGGAAAAACTGTTTTTT. Using reference TRBV2 and TRBJ1-4 for the parts outside the CDR3, the full variable domain is EPEVTQTPSHQVTQMGQEVILRCVPISNHLYFYWYRQILGQKVEFLVSFYNNEISEKSEIFDDQFSVERPDGSNFTLKIRSTKLEDSAMYFCASSPDRGREKLFFGSGTQLSVL.

V usage is TRBV18 and J usage is TRBJ1-2; the D gene is possibly TRBD1 (5 bases). Trimming removed 5 bases from V and 4 bases from J, with 11 bases in between. The CDR3 is 13 amino acids. Germline CDR1 KGHSH, CDR2 LQKENI. CDR3 nucleotide sequence: TGTGCCAGCTCAACGCAGGGTGCCTATGGCTACACCTTC. Protein: CASSTQGAYGYTF.

V is TRBV5-4 and J is TRBJ2-1; D call uncertain. V lost 7 bases and J 3 bases, leaving 14 bases between the germline ends. Germline assignment: CDR1 SGHNT and CDR2 YYREEE (reference sequence). The CDR3 loop spans 14 amino acids. Here the CDR3 reads CASLRSPLYNEQFF. CDR3 in DNA: TGTGCCAGCCTTCGGTCACCCCTCTACAATGAGCAGTTCTTC.

The V call is TRBV7-8, the J call TRBJ2-3; D uncertain. From germline, CDR1 is SGHVS and CDR2 FQNEAQ. This CDR3 comprises 14 residues. Trimming shortened V by 4 bases and J by 0 bases, and 8 bases separated the two germline ends. For the CDR3, the DNA is TGTGCCAGCAGCTCGTTCGGGAGCACAGATACGCAGTATTTT. Its translation is CASSSFGSTDTQYF. Full variable domain (remainder filled in from reference TRBV7-8 and TRBJ2-3): GAGVSQSPRYKVAKRGQDVALRCDPISGHVSLFWYQQALGQGPEFLTYFQNEAQLDKSGLPSDRFFAERPEGSVSTLKIQRTQQEDSAVYLCASSSFGSTDTQYFGPGTRLTVL.

This clone was seen only a few times. The chain uses TRBV7-8 and TRBJ2-7; 7 nucleotides align to TRBD1. Germline V CDR1 and CDR2: SGHVS, FQNEAQ. CDR3 length: 16 amino acids. V shed 3 bases and J 1 base; nucleotides not matched to a gene: 9. The CDR3 region has the DNA TGTGCCAGCAGCTTGCGAGAAGGGACAGCTTCCTACGAGCAGTACTTC. This codes for CASSLREGTASYEQYF.

This clone has a handful of counts. This sequence joins TRBV30 and TRBJ2-3; TRBD2 is a possible D gene (6 bases). This CDR3 region has 15 residues. The V gene's germline CDR1 is GTSNPN and CDR2 SVGIG (reference sequence). Between the trimmed V and J ends, which lost 5 bases and 4 bases, there was a span of 19 bases. Written as DNA, the CDR3 is TGTGCCTGGGCCGGGACTTCTTTTTTGGCAGATACGCAGTATTTT. It codes for CAWAGTSFLADTQYF.

In its sample, this clone was seen once. This chain connects TRBV7-9 to TRBJ2-2, with a tentative D call TRBD2 (5 bases). CDR3 length: 14 residues. V lost 0 bases to trimming and J lost 6 bases, with 8 bases between them. The V gene's germline CDR1 is SEHNR and CDR2 FQNEAQ (reference sequence). Written as DNA, the CDR3 is TGTGCCAGCAGCTTAGCGGGGAGCCCCGGGGAGCTGTTTTTT. Residues: CASSLAGSPGELFF.

This clone has a single count. J is TRBJ2-2 and V is TRBV10-2, with D tentatively TRBD2 (7 bases). Per the germline V gene, CDR1 is WSHSY and CDR2 is SAAADI. This CDR3 spans 14 amino acids. The germline V and J ends were trimmed by 6 bases and 9 bases, with 17 bases remaining between them. The CDR3 is CASSIAGGGRELFF. The CDR3 DNA reads as TGCGCCAGCAGCATAGCGGGTGGGGGCCGGGAGCTGTTTTTT.

The chain links TRBV7-3 to TRBJ2-1; tentatively, D is TRBD2 (5 bases). Germline V CDR1 and CDR2: SGHTA, FQGTGA. This CDR3 is built from 13 residues. Trimming pared 0 bases from V and 8 bases from J, leaving 8 bases between. CDR3 region: CASSLTRTHEQFF. As DNA, the CDR3 is TGTGCCAGCAGCTTAACGCGGACTCATGAGCAGTTCTTC.

This clone was counted a single time. The V call is TRBV27, the J call TRBJ2-3, with a possible D match to TRBD2 (5 bases). The CDR3 contains 14 residues. Germline V gives CDR1 MNHEY, CDR2 SMNVEV (reference sequence). The ends were cut back, 5 bases at V and 1 base at J, with 10 bases in the middle. The CDR3 DNA reads as TGTGCCAGCAGTCCCTCCGGGGGCACAGATACGCAGTATTTT. Amino acid sequence: CASSPSGGTDTQYF.

The chain joins TRBV7-6 to TRBJ2-5; a possible D gene is TRBD2 (5 bases). The CDR3 has 17 amino acids. Germline V lookup: CDR1 SGHVS, CDR2 FNYEAQ. V was cut by 5 bases and J by 1 base, with 20 bases left in between. In DNA, the CDR3 is TGTGCCAGCAGCACATACTCGCCCTTCCGGGGCCAAGAGACCCAGTACTTC. Translated: CASSTYSPFRGQETQYF.